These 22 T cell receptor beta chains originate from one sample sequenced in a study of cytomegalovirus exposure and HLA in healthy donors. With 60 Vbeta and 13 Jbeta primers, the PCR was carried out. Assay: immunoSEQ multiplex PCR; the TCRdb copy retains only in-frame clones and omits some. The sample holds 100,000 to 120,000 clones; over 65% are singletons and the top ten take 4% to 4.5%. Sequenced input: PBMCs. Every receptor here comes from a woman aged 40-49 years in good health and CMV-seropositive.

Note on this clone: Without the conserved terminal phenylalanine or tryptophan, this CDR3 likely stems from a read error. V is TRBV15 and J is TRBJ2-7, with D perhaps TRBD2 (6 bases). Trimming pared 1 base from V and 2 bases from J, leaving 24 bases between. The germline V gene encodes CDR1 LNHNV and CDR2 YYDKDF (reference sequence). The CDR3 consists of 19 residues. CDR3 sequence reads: CATSRVFRRGTPATYEQYL. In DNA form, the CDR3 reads TGTGCCACCAGCAGAGTTTTCCGCCGCGGGACTCCGGCGACCTACGAGCAGTACCTC.

The CDR3 loop reads CASSLERGNQPQHF. In DNA form, the CDR3 reads TGTGCCAGCAGCTTGGAACGGGGCAATCAGCCCCAGCATTTT. The J gene is TRBJ1-5, the V gene TRBV5-8; D is unclear. There are 14 residues in the CDR3. Germline V gene data show CDR1 as SGHTS and CDR2 as YDEGEE. Trimming took 0 bases from V and 2 from J, leaving 6 bases between them.

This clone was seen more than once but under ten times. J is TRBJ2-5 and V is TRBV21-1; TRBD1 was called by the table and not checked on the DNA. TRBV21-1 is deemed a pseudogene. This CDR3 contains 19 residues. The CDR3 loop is CASSKVGERVCRVGETQYF. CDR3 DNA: TGTGCCAGCAGCAAAGTAGGGGAAAGGGTGTGCAGGGTCGGGGAGACCCAGTACTTC.

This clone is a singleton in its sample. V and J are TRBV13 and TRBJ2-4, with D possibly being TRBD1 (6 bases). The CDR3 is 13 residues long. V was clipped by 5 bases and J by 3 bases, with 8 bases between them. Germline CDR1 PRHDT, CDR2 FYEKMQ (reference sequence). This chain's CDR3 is CASSPRGKNIQYF. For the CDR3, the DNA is TGTGCCAGCAGCCCCAGGGGCAAAAACATTCAGTACTTC.

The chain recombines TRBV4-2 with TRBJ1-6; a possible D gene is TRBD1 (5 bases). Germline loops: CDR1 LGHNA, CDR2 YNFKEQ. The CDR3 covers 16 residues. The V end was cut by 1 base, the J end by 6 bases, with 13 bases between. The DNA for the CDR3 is TGTGCCAGCAGCCAAGTTGGAACAGGTCCTAATTCACCCCTCCACTTT. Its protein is CASSQVGTGPNSPLHF.

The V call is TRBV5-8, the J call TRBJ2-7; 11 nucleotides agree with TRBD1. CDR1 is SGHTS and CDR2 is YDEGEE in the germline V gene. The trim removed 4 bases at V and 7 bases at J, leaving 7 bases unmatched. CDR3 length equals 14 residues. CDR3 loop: CASSTGQGAEEQYF. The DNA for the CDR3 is TGTGCCAGCAGCACCGGACAGGGGGCGGAGGAGCAGTACTTC.

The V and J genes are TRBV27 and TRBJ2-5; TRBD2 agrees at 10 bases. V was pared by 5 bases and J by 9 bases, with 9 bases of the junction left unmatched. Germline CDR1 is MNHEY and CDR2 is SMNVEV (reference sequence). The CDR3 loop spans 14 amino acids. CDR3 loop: CASSKAGGHGAQYF. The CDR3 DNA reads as TGTGCCAGCAGTAAAGCGGGGGGGCACGGAGCCCAGTACTTC.

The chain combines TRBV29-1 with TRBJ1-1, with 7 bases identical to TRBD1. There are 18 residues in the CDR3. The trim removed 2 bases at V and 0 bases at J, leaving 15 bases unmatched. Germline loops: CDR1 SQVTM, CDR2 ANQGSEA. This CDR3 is CSVESVGLHRGLNTEAFF. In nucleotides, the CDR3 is TGCAGCGTTGAATCGGTGGGGTTACACAGGGGATTGAACACTGAAGCTTTCTTT.

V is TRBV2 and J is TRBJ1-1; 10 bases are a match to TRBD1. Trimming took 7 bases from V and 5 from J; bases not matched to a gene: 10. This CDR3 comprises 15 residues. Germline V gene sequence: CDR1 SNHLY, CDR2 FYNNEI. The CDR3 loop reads CASTRTGTGVTEAFF. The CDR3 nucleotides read TGTGCCAGCACGCGCACCGGGACAGGGGTAACTGAAGCTTTCTTT.

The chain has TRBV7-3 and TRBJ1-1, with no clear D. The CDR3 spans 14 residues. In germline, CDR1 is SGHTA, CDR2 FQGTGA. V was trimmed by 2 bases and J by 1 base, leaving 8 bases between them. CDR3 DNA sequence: TGTGCCAGCAGCTTAGGTCCAGGGAACACTGAAGCTTTCTTT. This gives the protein CASSLGPGNTEAFF.

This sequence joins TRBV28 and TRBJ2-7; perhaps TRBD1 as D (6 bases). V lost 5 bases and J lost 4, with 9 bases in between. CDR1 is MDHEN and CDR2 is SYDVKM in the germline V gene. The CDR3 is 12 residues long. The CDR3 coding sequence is TGTGCCAGCAGTCTGGACAGTTACGAGCAGTACTTC. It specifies CASSLDSYEQYF.

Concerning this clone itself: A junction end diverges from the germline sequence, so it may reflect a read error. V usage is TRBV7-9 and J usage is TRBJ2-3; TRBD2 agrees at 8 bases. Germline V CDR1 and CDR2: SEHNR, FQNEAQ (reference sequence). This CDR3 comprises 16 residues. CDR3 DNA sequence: TGTTCCAGCTTAAATCTAGCGGGTGCTAGCACAGATACGCAGTATTTT. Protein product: CSSLNLAGASTDTQYF.

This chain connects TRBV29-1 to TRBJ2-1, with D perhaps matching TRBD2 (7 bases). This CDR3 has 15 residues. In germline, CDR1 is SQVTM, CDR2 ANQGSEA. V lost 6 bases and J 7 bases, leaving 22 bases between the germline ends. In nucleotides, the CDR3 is TGCAGCGTGGGGGTGGGTCGGGGGGCATTAAATGAGCAGTTCTTC. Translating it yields CSVGVGRGALNEQFF.

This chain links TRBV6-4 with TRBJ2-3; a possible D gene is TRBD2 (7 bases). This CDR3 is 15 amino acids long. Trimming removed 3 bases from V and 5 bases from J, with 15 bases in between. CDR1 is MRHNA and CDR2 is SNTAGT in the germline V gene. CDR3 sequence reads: CASSDWGGARDTQYF. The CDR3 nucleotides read TGTGCCAGCAGTGATTGGGGGGGGGCCCGAGATACGCAGTATTTT.

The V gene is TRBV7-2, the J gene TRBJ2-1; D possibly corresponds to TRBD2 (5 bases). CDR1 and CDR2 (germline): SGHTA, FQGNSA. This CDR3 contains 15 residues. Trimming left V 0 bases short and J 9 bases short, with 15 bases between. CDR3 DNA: TGTGCCAGCAGCTTAGCGGTACTTGAGGGTGGTGAGCAGTTCTTC. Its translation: CASSLAVLEGGEQFF.

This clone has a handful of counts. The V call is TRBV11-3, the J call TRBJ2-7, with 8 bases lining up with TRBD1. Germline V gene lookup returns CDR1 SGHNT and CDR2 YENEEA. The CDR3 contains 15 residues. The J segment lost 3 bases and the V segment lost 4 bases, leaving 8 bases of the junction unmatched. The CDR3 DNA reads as TGTGCCAGCAGCTCCCCCGGGACAGGCGACTACGAGCAGTACTTC. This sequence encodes CASSSPGTGDYEQYF.

In DNA form, the CDR3 reads TGTGCCATCAGAGGAGCGGGGGCCAGCACAGATACGCAGTATTTT. It yields the protein CAIRGAGASTDTQYF. The chain is built from TRBV10-3 and TRBJ2-3; 8 positions match TRBD2. CDR1 ENHRY and CDR2 SYGVKD come from the germline V gene. V dropped 6 bases and J dropped 0; count of bases not matched to a gene: 5. The CDR3 is 15 amino acids.

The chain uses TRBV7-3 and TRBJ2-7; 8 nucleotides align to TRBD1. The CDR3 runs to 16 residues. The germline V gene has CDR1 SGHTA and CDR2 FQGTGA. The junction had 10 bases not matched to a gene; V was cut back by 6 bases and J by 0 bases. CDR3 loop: CASSKQGGIGSYEQYF. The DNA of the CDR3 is TGTGCCAGCAGTAAACAGGGGGGCATTGGCTCCTACGAGCAGTACTTC.

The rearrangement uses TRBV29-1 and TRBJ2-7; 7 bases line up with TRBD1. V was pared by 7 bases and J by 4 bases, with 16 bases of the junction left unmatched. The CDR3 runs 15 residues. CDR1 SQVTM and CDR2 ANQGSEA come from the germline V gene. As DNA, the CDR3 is TGCAGCGCTTTGGACAGGCCAAGGGGTTCGTACGAGCAGTACTTC. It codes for CSALDRPRGSYEQYF.

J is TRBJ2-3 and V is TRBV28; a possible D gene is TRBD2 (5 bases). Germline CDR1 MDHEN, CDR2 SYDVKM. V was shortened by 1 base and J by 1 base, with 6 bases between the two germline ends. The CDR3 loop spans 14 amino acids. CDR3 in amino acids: CASSLFSGTDTQYF. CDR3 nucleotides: TGTGCCAGCAGTTTATTTAGCGGCACAGATACGCAGTATTTT.

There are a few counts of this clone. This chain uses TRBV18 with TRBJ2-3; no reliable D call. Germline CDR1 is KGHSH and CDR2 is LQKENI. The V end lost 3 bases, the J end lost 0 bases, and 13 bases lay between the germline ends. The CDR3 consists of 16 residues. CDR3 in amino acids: CASSPTEPLSTDTQYF. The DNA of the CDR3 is TGTGCCAGCTCACCCACCGAGCCCCTTAGCACAGATACGCAGTATTTT.

Written as DNA, the CDR3 is TGTGCCAGCAGCTCCACGTTGACAGGGGGCAATTCACCCCTCCACTTT. Amino acid sequence: CASSSTLTGGNSPLHF. The V call is TRBV5-4, the J call TRBJ1-6; 10 nucleotides line up with TRBD1. V shed 3 bases and J 7 bases; nucleotides not matched to a gene: 7. Germline V gene lookup returns CDR1 SGHNT and CDR2 YYREEE (reference sequence). This CDR3 region has 16 residues.